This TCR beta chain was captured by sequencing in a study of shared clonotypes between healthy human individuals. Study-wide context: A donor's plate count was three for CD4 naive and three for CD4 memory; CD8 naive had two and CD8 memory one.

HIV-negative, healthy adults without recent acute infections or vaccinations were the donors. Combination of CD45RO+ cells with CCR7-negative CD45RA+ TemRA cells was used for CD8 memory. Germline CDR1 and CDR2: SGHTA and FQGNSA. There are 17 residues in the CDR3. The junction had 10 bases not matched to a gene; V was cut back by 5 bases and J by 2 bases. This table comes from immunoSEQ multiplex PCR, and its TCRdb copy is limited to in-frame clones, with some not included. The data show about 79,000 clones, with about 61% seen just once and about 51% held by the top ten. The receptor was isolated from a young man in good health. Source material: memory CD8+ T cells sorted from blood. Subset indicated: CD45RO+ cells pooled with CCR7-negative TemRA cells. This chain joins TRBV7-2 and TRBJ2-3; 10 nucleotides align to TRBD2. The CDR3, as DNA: TGTGCCAGCAGCCGGATAGCGGGAGGACCCACCACAGATACGCAGTATTTT. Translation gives CASSRIAGGPTTDTQYF.